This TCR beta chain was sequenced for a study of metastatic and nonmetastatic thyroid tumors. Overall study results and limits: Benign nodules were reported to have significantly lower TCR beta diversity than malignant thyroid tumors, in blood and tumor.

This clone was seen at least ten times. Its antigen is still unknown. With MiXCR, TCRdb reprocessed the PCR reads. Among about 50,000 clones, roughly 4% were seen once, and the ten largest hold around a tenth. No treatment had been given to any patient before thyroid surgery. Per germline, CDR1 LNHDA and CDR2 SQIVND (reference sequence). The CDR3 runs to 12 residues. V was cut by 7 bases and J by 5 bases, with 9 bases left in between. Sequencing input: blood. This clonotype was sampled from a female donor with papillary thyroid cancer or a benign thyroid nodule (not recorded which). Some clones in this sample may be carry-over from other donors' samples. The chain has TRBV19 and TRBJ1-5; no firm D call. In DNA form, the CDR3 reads TGTGCCAGTATAGGCGGGGATCAGCCCCAGCATTTT. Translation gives CASIGGDQPQHF.